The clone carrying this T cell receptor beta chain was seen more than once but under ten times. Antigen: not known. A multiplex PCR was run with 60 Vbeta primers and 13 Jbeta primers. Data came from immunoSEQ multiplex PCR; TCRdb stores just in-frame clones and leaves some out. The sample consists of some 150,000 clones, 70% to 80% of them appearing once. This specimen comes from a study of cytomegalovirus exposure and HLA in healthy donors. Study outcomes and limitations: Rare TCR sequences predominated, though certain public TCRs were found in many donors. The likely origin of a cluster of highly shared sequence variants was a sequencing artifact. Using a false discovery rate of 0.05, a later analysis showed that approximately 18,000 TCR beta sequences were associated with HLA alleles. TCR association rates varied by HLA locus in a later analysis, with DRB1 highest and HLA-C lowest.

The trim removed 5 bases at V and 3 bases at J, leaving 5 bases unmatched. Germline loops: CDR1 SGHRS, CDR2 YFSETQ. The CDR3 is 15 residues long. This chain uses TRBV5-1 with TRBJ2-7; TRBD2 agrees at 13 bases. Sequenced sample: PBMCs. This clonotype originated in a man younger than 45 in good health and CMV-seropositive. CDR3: CASSPGLAGDYEQYF. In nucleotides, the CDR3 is TGCGCCAGCAGTCCCGGACTAGCGGGAGACTACGAGCAGTACTTC.